The entry below gives a single T cell receptor (beta chain) sequence along with its context. The target antigen is unknown. This specimen belongs to a study of Tregs in tolerant kidney transplant recipients. Whole-study context: The nonmyeloablative bone marrow transplants came from related graft donors, with transient mixed chimerism.

CDR3 size: 16 residues. Study-level results: Antigen-driven expansion was suggested because donor-specific Tregs expanded more than all Tregs in tolerant patients. Tregs expanded with activated donor B cells seemed most donor-specific.

The data were produced by immunoSEQ multiplex PCR, yet TCRdb's version contains in-frame clones alone and is incomplete. The sample carries about 73,000 clones, roughly 98% recorded once. Thawed PBMCs were FACS-sorted into unstimulated CD4+CD25+CD127- regulatory T cells, CD4+CD25- non-regulatory cells, CD4 and CD8 cells. This material consisted of CD4+ T cells from blood, taken before the transplant. This receptor was taken from a human donor who received a combined kidney and bone marrow transplant. This chain connects TRBV21-1 to TRBJ1-1; no check of the table's D call, TRBD1, against the DNA was made. TRBV21-1 is reported as a pseudogene. For the CDR3, the DNA is TGTGCCAGCACCCACAGCATCCGATTCATGAACACTGAAGCTTTCTTT. This gives the protein CASTHSIRFMNTEAFF.